This TCR beta chain was recovered during a study of Ad26.COV2.S vaccination and SARS-CoV-2 variants. Overall study context: Sample donor was a member of the COV1001 Ad26.COV2.S trial arm.

As concerns this clone: Its specificity is not known.

Sample treatment: some 20 received Ad26.COV2.S at low or high dose, single or two shots; several received placebo; per-sample allocation not given. Collection of the samples took place on day 63 after the first injection of vaccine or placebo. Regarding the study as a whole: Reportedly, after vaccination the spike-specific CD8+ and CD4+ T cell responses displayed substantial breadth.

This table comes from immunoSEQ multiplex PCR, and its TCRdb copy is limited to in-frame clones, with some not included. The repertoire holds 380,000 or so clones, with about 85% as singletons. This CDR3 contains 16 residues. Germline trimming cut 6 bases from V and 0 bases from J; bases unmatched to any gene: 9. The germline gives CDR1 SGHTA, CDR2 FQGNSA. The chain has TRBV7-2 and TRBJ2-3, with 7 nucleotides matching TRBD1. The receptor was isolated from a person aged 18-65 years who received the Ad26.COV2.S COVID-19 vaccine or a placebo. The material sequenced was peripheral blood, taken in a trial of Ad26.COV2.S vaccine versus placebo. The CDR3 region is CASSEQGLSSTDTQYF. Written as DNA, the CDR3 is TGTGCCAGCAGTGAACAGGGGCTCTCTAGCACAGATACGCAGTATTTT. Looking up the rest from reference TRBV7-2 and TRBJ2-3 gives the full variable domain: GAGVSQSPSNKVTEKGKDVELRCDPISGHTALYWYRQSLGQGLEFLIYFQGNSAPDKSGLPSDRFSAERTGGSVSTLTIQRTQQEDSAVYLCASSEQGLSSTDTQYFGPGTRLTVL.